This entry is about one TCR beta chain. Per the original data handling: Nucleated cell counts were estimated from reference gene primer amplification. Only in-frame clones appear in the TCRdb table, and some are missing; sequencing was by immunoSEQ multiplex PCR. V, J and clone size derive from that table, while D and trimming were established from the DNA sequence. The top ten hold about 0.89% of the sample, which has roughly 360,000 clones, roughly 90% seen once. Participant-reported clinical history was the basis for cohort assignment. This entry belongs to a study of blood T cell repertoires in COVID-19. Whole-study context: The United States, Italy and Spain were the sources of the acute and convalescent COVID-19 samples.

The germline gives CDR1 KGHSH, CDR2 LQKENI. The ends were cut back, 3 bases at V and 4 bases at J, with 13 bases in the middle. CDR3 length: 15 residues. The genes are TRBV18 and TRBJ1-5, with D possibly TRBD1 on 6 matching bases. This TCR was sampled from a woman aged 25 to 45 with acute COVID-19. The material sequenced was PBMCs or T cells enriched from blood (not recorded which). CDR3 protein: CASSPSGHQNQPQHF. CDR3 DNA: TGTGCCAGCTCACCTTCGGGACACCAAAATCAGCCCCAGCATTTT.